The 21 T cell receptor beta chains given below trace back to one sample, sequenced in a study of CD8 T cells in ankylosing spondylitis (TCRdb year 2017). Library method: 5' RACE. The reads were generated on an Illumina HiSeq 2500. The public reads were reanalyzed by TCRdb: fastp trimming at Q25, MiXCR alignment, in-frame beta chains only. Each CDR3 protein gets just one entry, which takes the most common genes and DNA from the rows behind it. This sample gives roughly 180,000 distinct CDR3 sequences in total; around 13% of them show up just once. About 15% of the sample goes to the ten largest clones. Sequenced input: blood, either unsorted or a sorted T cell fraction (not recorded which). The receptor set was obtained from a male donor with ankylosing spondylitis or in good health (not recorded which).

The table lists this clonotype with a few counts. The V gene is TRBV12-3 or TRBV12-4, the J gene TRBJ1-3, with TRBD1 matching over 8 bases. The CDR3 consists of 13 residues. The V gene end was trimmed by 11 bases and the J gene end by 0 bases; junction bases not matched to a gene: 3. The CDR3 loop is CAGQGTSGNTIYF. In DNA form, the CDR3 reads TGTGCCGGACAGGGTACCTCTGGAAACACCATATATTTT.

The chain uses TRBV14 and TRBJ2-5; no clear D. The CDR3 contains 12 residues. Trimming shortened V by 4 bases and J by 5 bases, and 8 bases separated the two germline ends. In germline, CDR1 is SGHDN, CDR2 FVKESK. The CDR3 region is CASSRRWETQYF. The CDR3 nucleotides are TGTGCCAGCAGCCGTCGGTGGGAGACCCAGTACTTC. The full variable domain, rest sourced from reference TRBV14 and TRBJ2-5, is EAGVTQFPSHSVIEKGQTVTLRCDPISGHDNLYWYRRVMGKEIKFLLHFVKESKQDESGMPNNRFLAERTGGTYSTLKVQPAELEDSGVYFCASSRRWETQYFGPGTRLLVL.

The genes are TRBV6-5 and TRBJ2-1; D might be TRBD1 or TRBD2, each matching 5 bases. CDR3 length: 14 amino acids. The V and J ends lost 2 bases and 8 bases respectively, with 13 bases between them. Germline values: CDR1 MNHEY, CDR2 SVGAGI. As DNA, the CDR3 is TGTGCCAGCAGTTACCGACCTGGGGGAGATGAGCAGTTCTTC. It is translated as CASSYRPGGDEQFF.

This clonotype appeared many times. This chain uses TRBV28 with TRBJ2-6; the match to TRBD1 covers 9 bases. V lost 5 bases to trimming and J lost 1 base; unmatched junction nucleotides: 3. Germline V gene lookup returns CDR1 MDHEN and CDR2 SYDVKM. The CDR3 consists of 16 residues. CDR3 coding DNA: TGTGCCAGCAGTCCCGGGACAGGGTCTGGGGCCAACGTCCTGACTTTC. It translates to CASSPGTGSGANVLTF.

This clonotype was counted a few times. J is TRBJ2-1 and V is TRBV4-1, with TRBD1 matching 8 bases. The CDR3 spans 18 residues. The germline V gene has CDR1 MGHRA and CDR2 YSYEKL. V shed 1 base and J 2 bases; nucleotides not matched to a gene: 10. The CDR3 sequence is CASSQGQGTLGTYNEQFF. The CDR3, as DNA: TGCGCCAGCAGCCAAGGACAGGGGACCCTAGGCACCTACAATGAGCAGTTCTTC.

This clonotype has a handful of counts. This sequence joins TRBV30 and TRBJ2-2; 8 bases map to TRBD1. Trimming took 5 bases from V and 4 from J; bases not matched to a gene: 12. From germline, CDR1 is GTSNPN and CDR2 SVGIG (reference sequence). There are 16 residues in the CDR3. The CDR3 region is CAWGDGHRGITGELFF. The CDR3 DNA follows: TGTGCCTGGGGGGATGGTCACAGGGGGATCACCGGGGAGCTGTTTTTT.

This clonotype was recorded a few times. CDR3 sequence: CASSLSQGFQPQHF. In nucleotides, the CDR3 is TGTGCCAGTTCCCTCAGCCAGGGGTTCCAGCCCCAGCATTTT. The chain carries TRBV19 and TRBJ1-5; D might be TRBD1 (6 bases). Trimming took off 8 bases at V and 7 bases at J, with 18 bases between the two ends. This CDR3 is 14 amino acids long. The germline gives CDR1 LNHDA, CDR2 SQIVND (reference sequence). Combining the CDR3 with reference TRBV19 and TRBJ1-5 gives the whole variable domain DGGITQSPKYLFRKEGQNVTLSCEQNLNHDAMYWYRQDPGQGLRLIYYSQIVNDFQKGDIAEGYSVSREKKESFPLTVTSAQKNPTAFYLCASSLSQGFQPQHFGDGTRLSIL.

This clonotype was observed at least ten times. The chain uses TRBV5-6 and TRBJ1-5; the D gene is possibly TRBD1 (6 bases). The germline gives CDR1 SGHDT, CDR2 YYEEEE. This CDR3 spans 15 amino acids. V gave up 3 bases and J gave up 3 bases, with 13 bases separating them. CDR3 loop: CASSSSRGNNQPQHF. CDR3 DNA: TGTGCCAGCAGCTCATCCAGGGGAAACAATCAGCCCCAGCATTTT.

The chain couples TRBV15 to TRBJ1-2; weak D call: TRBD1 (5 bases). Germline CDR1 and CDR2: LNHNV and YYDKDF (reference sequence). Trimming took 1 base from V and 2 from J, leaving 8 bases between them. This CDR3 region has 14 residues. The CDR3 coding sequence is TGTGCCACCAGCAGAGGGGACGGGAACTATGGCTACACCTTC. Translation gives CATSRGDGNYGYTF. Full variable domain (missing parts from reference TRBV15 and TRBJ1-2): DAMVIQNPRYQVTQFGKPVTLSCSQTLNHNVMYWYQQKSSQAPKLLFHYYDKDFNNEADTPDNFQSRRPNTSFCFLDIRSPGLGDTAMYLCATSRGDGNYGYTFGSGTRLTVV.

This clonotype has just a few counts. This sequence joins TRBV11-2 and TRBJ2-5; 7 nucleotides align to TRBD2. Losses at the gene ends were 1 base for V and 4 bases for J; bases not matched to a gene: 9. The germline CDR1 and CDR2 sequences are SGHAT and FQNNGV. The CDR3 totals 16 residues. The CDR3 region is CASSLVHGLVGETQYF. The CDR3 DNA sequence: TGTGCCAGCAGCTTAGTTCATGGACTAGTTGGAGAGACCCAGTACTTC.

CDR3 in amino acids: CASSWKGIDAYNEQFF. The CDR3 DNA reads TGTGCCAGCAGTTGGAAGGGTATAGACGCCTACAATGAGCAGTTCTTC. The chain links TRBV27 to TRBJ2-1; D is ambiguous. Germline lookup yields CDR1 MNHEY and CDR2 SMNVEV (reference sequence). This CDR3 region has 16 residues. With 4 bases removed from V and 2 bases from J, the gap between germline ends came to 15 bases.

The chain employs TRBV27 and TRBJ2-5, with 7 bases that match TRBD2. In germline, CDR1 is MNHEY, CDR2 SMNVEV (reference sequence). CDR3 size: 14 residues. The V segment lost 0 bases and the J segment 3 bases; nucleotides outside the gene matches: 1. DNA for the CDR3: TGTGCCAGCAGTTTATCGGGACTAAAAGAGACCCAGTACTTC. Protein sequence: CASSLSGLKETQYF.

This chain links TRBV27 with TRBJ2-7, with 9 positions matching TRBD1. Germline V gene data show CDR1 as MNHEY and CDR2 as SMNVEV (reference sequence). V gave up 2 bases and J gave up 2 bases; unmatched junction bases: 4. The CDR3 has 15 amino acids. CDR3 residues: CASSLADRGPYEQYF. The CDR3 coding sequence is TGTGCCAGCAGTTTAGCGGACAGGGGCCCCTACGAGCAGTACTTC.

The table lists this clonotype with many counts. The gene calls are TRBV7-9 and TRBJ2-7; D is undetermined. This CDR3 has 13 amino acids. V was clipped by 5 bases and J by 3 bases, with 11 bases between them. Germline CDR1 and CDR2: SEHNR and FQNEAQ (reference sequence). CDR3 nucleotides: TGTGCCAGCAGCCGCTCCCCGAGCTACGAGCAGTACTTC. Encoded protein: CASSRSPSYEQYF.

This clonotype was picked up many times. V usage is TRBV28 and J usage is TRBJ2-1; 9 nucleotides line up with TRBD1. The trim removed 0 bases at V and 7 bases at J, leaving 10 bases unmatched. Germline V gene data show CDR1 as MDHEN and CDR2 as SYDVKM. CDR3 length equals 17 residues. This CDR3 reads CASSLWGTGSGMNEQFF. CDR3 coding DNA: TGTGCCAGCAGTTTATGGGGGACAGGGAGCGGGATGAATGAGCAGTTCTTC.

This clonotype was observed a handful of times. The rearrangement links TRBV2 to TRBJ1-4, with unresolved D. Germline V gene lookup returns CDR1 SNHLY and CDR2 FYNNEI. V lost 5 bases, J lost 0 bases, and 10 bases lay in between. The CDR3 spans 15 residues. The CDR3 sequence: CASSPSDTTNEKLFF. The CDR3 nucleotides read TGTGCCAGCAGTCCATCCGACACAACTAATGAAAAACTGTTTTTT. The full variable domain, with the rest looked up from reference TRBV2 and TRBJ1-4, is EPEVTQTPSHQVTQMGQEVILRCVPISNHLYFYWYRQILGQKVEFLVSFYNNEISEKSEIFDDQFSVERPDGSNFTLKIRSTKLEDSAMYFCASSPSDTTNEKLFFGSGTQLSVL.

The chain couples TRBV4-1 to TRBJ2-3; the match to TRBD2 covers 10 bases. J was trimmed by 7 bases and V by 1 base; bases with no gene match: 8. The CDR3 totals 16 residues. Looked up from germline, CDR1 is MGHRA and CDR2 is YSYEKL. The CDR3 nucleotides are TGCGCCAGCAGCCAAGTGATAGCGGGAGGCCTGTATACGCAGTATTTT. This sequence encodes CASSQVIAGGLYTQYF.

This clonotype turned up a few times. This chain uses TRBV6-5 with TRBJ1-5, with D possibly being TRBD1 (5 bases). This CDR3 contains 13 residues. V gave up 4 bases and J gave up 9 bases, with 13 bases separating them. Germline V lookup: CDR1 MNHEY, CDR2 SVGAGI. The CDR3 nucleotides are TGTGCCAGCAGTTCCGGTCGGGGGTGGCCCCAGCATTTT. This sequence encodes CASSSGRGWPQHF.

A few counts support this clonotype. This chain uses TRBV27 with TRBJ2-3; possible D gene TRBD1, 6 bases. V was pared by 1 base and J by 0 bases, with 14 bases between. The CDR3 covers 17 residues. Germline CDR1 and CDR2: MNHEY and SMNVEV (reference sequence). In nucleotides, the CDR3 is TGTGCCAGCAGTTTATGGCTACAGGGCAGTAGCACAGATACGCAGTATTTT. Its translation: CASSLWLQGSSTDTQYF.

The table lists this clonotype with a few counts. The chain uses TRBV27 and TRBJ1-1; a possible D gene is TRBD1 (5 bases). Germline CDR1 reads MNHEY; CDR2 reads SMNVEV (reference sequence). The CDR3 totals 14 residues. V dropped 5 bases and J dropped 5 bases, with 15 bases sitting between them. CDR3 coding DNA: TGTGCCAGCAGTCTCTCCCAGGGATATACTGAAGCTTTCTTT. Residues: CASSLSQGYTEAFF.

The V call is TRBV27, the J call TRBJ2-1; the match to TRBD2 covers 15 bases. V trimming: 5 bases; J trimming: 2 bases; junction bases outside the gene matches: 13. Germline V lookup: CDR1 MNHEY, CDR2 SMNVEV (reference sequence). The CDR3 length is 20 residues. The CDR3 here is CASSTGAWTSGGATYNEQFF. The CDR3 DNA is TGTGCCAGCAGTACCGGGGCCTGGACTAGCGGGGGGGCTACCTACAATGAGCAGTTCTTC.